This TCR beta chain was captured by sequencing in a study of cytomegalovirus exposure and HLA in healthy donors (dated by TCRdb to the late 2010s). Study-level background: According to an earlier analysis of a few hundred of the donors, about 179 million T cells yielded 95 million to 140 million unique TCR beta sequences and approximately 300 Gb of sequence data. All discovery cohort repertoires had been generated using a single sequencing platform. An earlier analysis of approximately 580 of the donors used high-throughput TCR beta sequencing to judge whether each TCR beta V gene segment behaved as functional or pseudogenic. Across around 400 genotyped donors of the cohort, an average of about 240,000 unique TCR beta nucleotide sequences per donor were sequenced, and roughly 17% of those sequences were non-productive. The T cell repertoires of about 700 subjects were profiled by immunosequencing and related to cytomegalovirus serostatus. The number of donors typed differed by locus, with 629-630 for A, B, C, DRB1 and DQB1, around 560 for DQA1, approximately 580 for DPA1, and 472 for DPB1. The genetic ancestry cluster associated with self-reported Caucasian donors included 80% to 90% of the approximately 400 genotyped donors. Several DR-DQ haplotypes were treated as single units for association and clustering because of strong linkage in the cohort. Roughly 300 gigabases of sequencing data and roughly 80 million unique TCR sequences made up an early release that covered around 640 HLA-typed donors. Class I and class II HLA loci were covered by the typing at four-digit resolution. The later analysis used no new phenotypic data to find candidate immune exposures, relying instead on TCR beta sequences and their occurrence across donors. The aim of the study was to test whether cataloging public T cell receptors could identify signatures of past pathogen exposure. In addition to the first cohort of around 670 subjects, a separate validation cohort of approximately 130 different subjects was used. Donor age, sex, ethnicity and CMV serostatus were collected together with the repertoire data. A later analysis re-analyzed previously published TCR beta repertoires from 666 donors and added high-resolution HLA genotyping to study TCR occurrence patterns. To predict cytomegalovirus infection status, the study combined high-throughput TCR immunosequencing, statistical association of individual TCRs with disease status, and machine learning. A later genetic analysis used genome-wide SNP genotypes for about 60% of the roughly 700 donors, treating that subset as a discovery cohort.

Libraries were built with the immunoSEQ multiplex PCR assay. For the multiplex PCR, a mixture combining 60 forward primers for TCR Vbeta segments and 13 reverse primers for TCR Jbeta segments was used. Amplification of the CDR3 region of rearranged TCR beta genes was performed with a multiplex PCR assay on genomic DNA. The amplified TCR beta libraries were sequenced on the Illumina HiSeq System as 87-base-pair reads. The authors' pipeline ran thus. Across the 670 or so repertoires, a later analysis counted approximately 83 million unique TCR beta chains, about 10 million of which were shared by at least two donors. Raw reads were error-corrected and collapsed into unique sequences with a nearest-neighbor algorithm that merged closely related sequences to remove PCR and sequencing errors. Alignment of CDR3 sequences to IMGT reference sequences was used to assign V, D and J gene segments. For a sequence to be retained, at least a six-nucleotide match to both a V gene segment and a J gene segment was required. A rearrangement counted as productive if the CDR3 had no stop codons and remained in frame with V and J, and every other rearrangement counted as non-productive. CDR3 was defined according to IMGT convention as the region running from the second conserved V-encoded cysteine to the conserved J-encoded phenylalanine. Sequences without an unambiguous match to a single V gene segment were excluded from the earlier analysis of about 600 of the donors. An earlier analysis of 587 of the donors classified V segments as functional when productive rearrangements were above 56.7% and as segregating when the standard deviation between donors was above 5%. A statistical classification framework was built for diagnosing cytomegalovirus status from the catalog of TCR beta chain sequences. A later analysis assigned V and J genes by comparing TCR nucleotide sequences with IMGT/GENE-DB human TR gene sequences. The TCRdist pipeline was used in a later analysis to assign CDR3 sequences and most-parsimonious VDJ recombination scenarios. In a later analysis, every TCR beta chain was defined by the combination of its CDR3 amino acid sequence and its V-gene family, and reads without a unique V-gene family were dropped. To address suspected cross-contamination and a sequencing artifact, a later analysis removed roughly 640 highly shared, low-generation-probability nucleotide sequences. In a later analysis, a clonal expansion index for each public chain was calculated from normalized within-repertoire ranks of inferred template counts. A later analysis computed generation probabilities with a VDJ recombination model fitted to out-of-frame rearrangements, and checked the results against IGoR. A later analysis scored TCR-TCR, TCR-HLA and TCR-CMV co-occurrence with hypergeometric tests, applying a repertoire-size bias correction to TCR pairs. False discovery rates were estimated in a later analysis by permuting HLA or CMV assignments 20 times. A later analysis grouped co-occurring TCRs with DBSCAN, adding TCRdist sequence similarity when clustering within HLA-allele-positive subsets. Co-occurrence clustering excluded repertoires with fewer than 30,000 or more than 120,000 public chains, plus five with anomalous nucleotide sharing. Entries here come from immuneACCESS through TCRdb and include only in-frame sequences with V and J called. Some clones fail to appear in such tables; in the studies checked, an unresolved V gene covers under half of the shortfall, and the cause of the remainder is unknown. That table supplies the V and J calls and clone size; D and trimming were determined from the DNA. Here the sample has over 85,000 clones; over 60% occur a single time. The ten largest clonotypes hold 8.5% to 10% of the sample.

Worth noting for this clone: The antigen it recognizes is unknown. No clone much larger than this one lies a single base away; base qualities are absent.

What the study reported, not specific to this receptor: An association between a missense DCLRE1C variant and V-gene and J-gene trimming of TCR beta chains was found in a later genetic analysis and replicated in an independent cohort. According to a later analysis, most CMV-associated TCR beta chains appeared to be HLA-restricted, and the HLA associations seemed to be driven largely by CMV exposure. This cohort had only TCR beta chains sequenced, and the lack of alpha or paired-chain data limited which features could be detected. When HLA alleles, especially DR and DQ, strongly co-occurred, TCR associations were difficult to assign to individual alleles. In the study, 150 to 200 TCR beta chains were listed as associated with cytomegalovirus. In vitro tests confirmed that a few of the cytomegalovirus-associated TCR beta chains recognize cytomegalovirus antigens. The authors suggested that the approach could potentially be generalized to other disease states and immunological phenotypes. A further reported finding was that TCR beta sequences accurately predicted the HLA-A and HLA-B alleles for most subjects in the first cohort. According to a later analysis, parvovirus B19, influenza, CMV and Epstein-Barr virus appeared linked to several top co-occurrence clusters. Linkage disequilibrium might explain the correlated functional status among segregating V segments, but an unknown experimental factor could not be ruled out. Sequencing depth was assumed to be roughly uniform across donors in the presence/absence analyses, though that assumption may not hold. In a later analysis, the rate of TCR association differed among HLA loci, with DRB1 alleles having the most associated TCRs and HLA-C alleles having the fewest. A later genetic analysis reported fewer N-insertions in productive TCRs among donors in an Asian-associated ancestry cluster than the roughly 700-donor mean. At a false discovery rate of 0.05, a later analysis linked around 15,000 TCR beta sequences to specific HLA alleles. CMV serostatus was the only immune exposure information available for the cohort. In an earlier analysis of 587 of the donors, most TCR beta V segments appeared in productive rearrangements about 87% or about 30% of the time, broadly matching IMGT annotations. Compared with equally common non-associated chains, HLA-associated TCR beta chains in a later analysis were more clonally expanded and had lower generation probabilities. Because some donors lacked HLA typing at each locus, the association tests relied only on the typed subset. The classifier was reported to diagnose cytomegalovirus status with high specificity and sensitivity in both the original and validation cohorts. A group of highly shared sequence variants was considered likely to be a technical artifact of the sequencing pipeline. Over 15 rarely observed V segments, including chromosome 9 orphons, were excluded from the earlier analysis of a few hundred of the donors because counts were too low. Most TCR sequences were observed very rarely across donors, whereas some public TCRs were present in many individuals.

The cohort comprised approximately 700 healthy bone marrow donors. At the time of sampling, every cohort member was nominally healthy, though immune exposures that went unrecorded were likely present. The donor was CMV seropositive and belonged to the group of 270 or so seropositive cohort members. A peripheral blood sample was collected from each donor, and TCR beta sequencing was performed on peripheral blood mononuclear cells. The Qiagen DNeasy Blood Extraction Kit was used to extract genomic DNA from the blood cell samples. The sequenced material came from PBMCs. This sequence was found in a male donor in good health and CMV-seropositive.

Here the CDR3 is given as CASSFPGSSYEQYF. The base sequence is TGTGCCAGCAGTTTCCCTGGTAGCTCCTACGAGCAGTACTTC. The chain is assembled from TRBV28 and TRBJ2-7, with the D gene call left open. From its cysteine to its phenylalanine, the CDR3 spans 14 amino acids. Left in the record is the CDR3 DNA by itself, 42 bases read in frame from the first base. In the germline V gene, CDR1 corresponds to MDHEN and CDR2 to SYDVKM. V is cut by 3 bases and J by 0 bases, and the space between the germline ends is 9 bases.